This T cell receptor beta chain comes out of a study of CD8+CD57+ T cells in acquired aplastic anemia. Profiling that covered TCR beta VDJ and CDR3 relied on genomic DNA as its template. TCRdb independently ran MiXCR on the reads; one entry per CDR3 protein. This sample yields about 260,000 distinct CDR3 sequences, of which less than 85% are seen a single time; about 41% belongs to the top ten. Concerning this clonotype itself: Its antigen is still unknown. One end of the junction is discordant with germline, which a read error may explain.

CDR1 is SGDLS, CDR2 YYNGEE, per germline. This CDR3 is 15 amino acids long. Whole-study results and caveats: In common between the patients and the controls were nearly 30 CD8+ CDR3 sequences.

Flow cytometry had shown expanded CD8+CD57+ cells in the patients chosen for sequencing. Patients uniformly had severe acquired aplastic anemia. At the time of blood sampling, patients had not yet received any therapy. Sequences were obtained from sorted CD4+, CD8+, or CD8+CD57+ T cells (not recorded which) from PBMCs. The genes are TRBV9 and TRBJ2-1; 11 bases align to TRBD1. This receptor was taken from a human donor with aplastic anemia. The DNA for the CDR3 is TGTGCCAGCAGCGCGGGGACAGGGGGAAGGAATGCGCAGTTCTTC. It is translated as CASSAGTGGRNAQFF.